These T cell receptor beta chains were read from a single sample in a study of cytomegalovirus exposure and HLA in healthy donors. Profiling relied on immunoSEQ multiplex PCR, and the TCRdb table lists in-frame clones only, not all of them. This table has about 200,000 clones, roughly 83% appearing once. Sequenced material: PBMCs. The receptors here all came from a male donor in good health and CMV-seropositive. Each CDR3 is given with its conserved first and last residue. Size is omitted from some rows. Given values are once, few, many or a class for expanded clones.

TRBV7-9	NA	TRBJ2-7	CSSNSGGSYEQYF
TRBV6-5	NA	TRBJ1-2	CASKGARLGYTF
TRBV5-4	NA	TRBJ1-2	CASSSTGGYGYTF
TRBV27	NA	TRBJ2-5	CASSSSPLAVLYQETQYF
TRBV5-1	NA	TRBJ1-1	CASSLPRRDTEAFF
TRBV29-1	once	TRBJ1-2	CSVSGYGYTF
TRBV5-1	NA	TRBJ1-2	CASSFSGDWTF
TRBV10-3	NA	TRBJ1-1	CAISESDRAGWNTEAFF
TRBV7-2	NA	TRBJ2-7	CASSLRSSGTYEQYF
TRBV4-1	NA	TRBJ1-2	CASSQGGLGGYGYTF
TRBV6-5	NA	TRBJ1-1	CASTKYSPENTEAFF
TRBV25-1	NA	TRBJ1-2	CASSEGDLRGYTF
TRBV7-7	once	TRBJ2-1	CASSGGNEQFF
TRBV5-1	NA	TRBJ2-7	CASSFGTGTGAYEQYF
TRBV18	NA	TRBJ2-7	CASSPPYPYEQYF
TRBV11-2	NA	TRBJ2-7	CASSLGAGSNYEQYF
TRBV5-1	NA	TRBJ2-7	CASSLDGQGSSYEQYF
TRBV7-9	few	TRBJ2-3	CASSSTGTSTDTQYF
TRBV7-2	NA	TRBJ2-7	CASSLDYNSYEQYF
TRBV30	NA	TRBJ2-7	CAWSVLTGGAYEQYF
TRBV13	NA	TRBJ2-1	CASSIGGPRSYNEQFF
TRBV13	few	TRBJ1-6	CASSLQGINSPLHF
TRBV5-1	NA	TRBJ1-3	CASSGGGMSGNTIYF
TRBV7-2	NA	TRBJ1-6	CASSFGQGVALDNSPLHF
TRBV7-8	few	TRBJ1-4	CASSLMGRDNEKLFF
TRBV7-6	NA	TRBJ2-7	CASSLDLLSPEQYF
TRBV7-2	NA	TRBJ2-7	CASSLVVLAGGTSYEQYF
TRBV19	NA	TRBJ1-3	CASSIKTGQGWGNTIYF
TRBV12-1	once	TRBJ2-6	CASSLQGLHSGANVLTF
TRBV19	NA	TRBJ2-2	CASSIQAGGTGELFF
TRBV4-2	NA	TRBJ2-2	CASSQEGGTSGGKGELFF
TRBV4-3	NA	TRBJ1-2	CASSQDVNPPGGYTF
TRBV5-4	NA	TRBJ1-2	CASSFGGVGYGYTF
TRBV7-3	NA	TRBJ2-1	CASSLVASWNEQFF
TRBV18	NA	TRBJ2-3	CASSPPYRGGTQYF
TRBV4-1	NA	NA	CASSLGPVGEQYF
TRBV4-3	once	TRBJ2-7	CASSQVAGLAGGPYEQYF
TRBV6-5	NA	TRBJ2-1	CASSYSVAGLNEQFF
TRBV6-5	NA	TRBJ2-7	CASSYRGMGSYEQYF
TRBV9	NA	TRBJ2-2	CASSARTSGSNTGELFF
TRBV7-9	NA	TRBJ1-2	CASTSGAGGYTF
TRBV7-9	NA	TRBJ2-7	CASSLTGDHEQYF
TRBV7-6	NA	TRBJ2-5	CASSLVGEARETQYF
TRBV7-2	once	TRBJ2-6	CASSLRGVGANVLTF
TRBV7-3	NA	TRBJ2-3	CASSLRGKPSTDTQYF
TRBV5-6	NA	TRBJ1-2	CASSFLGGDYGYTF
TRBV30	NA	TRBJ1-5	CAWSVHWAIDSNQPQHF
TRBV28	NA	TRBJ1-2	CASAGTGGMDGYTF
TRBV27	NA	TRBJ1-1	CASSPGTGGGKFTEAFF
TRBV30	NA	TRBJ2-2	CAWSAAGSGELFF
TRBV7-9	NA	TRBJ2-5	CASSGRGGRQETQYF
TRBV6-1	NA	TRBJ1-1	CARPKGQAEAFF
TRBV7-2	NA	TRBJ1-1	CASSQVSTLGRGAFF
TRBV5-4	NA	TRBJ2-5	CASSLGLQGMQETQYF
TRBV4-2	once	TRBJ1-3	CASALRGSGNTIYF
TRBV10-3	few	TRBJ1-6	CAISETQGNNSPLHF
TRBV9	NA	TRBJ2-7	CASSRSEYEQYF
TRBV9	NA	TRBJ2-3	CASMPGQGAWNTDTQYF
TRBV7-9	NA	TRBJ1-2	CASSVNRGDADGYTF